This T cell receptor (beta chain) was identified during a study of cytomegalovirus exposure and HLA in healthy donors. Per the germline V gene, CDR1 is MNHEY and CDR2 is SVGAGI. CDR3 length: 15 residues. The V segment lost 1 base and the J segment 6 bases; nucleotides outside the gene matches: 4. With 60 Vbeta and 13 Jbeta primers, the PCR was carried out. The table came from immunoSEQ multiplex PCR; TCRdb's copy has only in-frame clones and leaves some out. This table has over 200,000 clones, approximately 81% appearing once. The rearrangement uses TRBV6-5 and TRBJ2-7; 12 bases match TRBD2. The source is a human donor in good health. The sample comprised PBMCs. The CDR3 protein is CASSYFLAGGSEQYF. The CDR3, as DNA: TGTGCCAGCAGTTACTTCCTAGCGGGAGGGAGCGAGCAGTACTTC.